This T cell receptor (beta chain) originates from a study of blood T cell repertoires in COVID-19. Overall study: The United States, Italy and Spain supplied acute and convalescent COVID-19 samples. T cells, B-cell-depleted T cells, or PBMCs provided the cDNA or gDNA that served as material.

Germline V lookup: CDR1 SNHLY, CDR2 FYNNEI. V lost 6 bases to trimming and J lost 4 bases; unmatched junction nucleotides: 9. The CDR3 runs to 14 residues. Original methodology: Reference gene primer amplification in the assay estimated nucleated cell counts. Assay: immunoSEQ multiplex PCR; the TCRdb copy retains only in-frame clones and omits some. The V and J calls and the clone size are those of that table, but D and trimming were determined from the DNA. The sample records around 81,000 clones, around nine tenths being singletons. The sample was peripheral blood. This sequence was found in a woman of 80 years or more with acute or convalescent COVID-19. The rearrangement links TRBV2 to TRBJ2-7; TRBD1 matches 7 bases. The CDR3 is CASRPDRWTYEQYF. CDR3 nucleotide sequence: TGTGCCAGCAGGCCGGACAGGTGGACGTACGAGCAGTACTTC.